The entry that follows covers one TCR beta chain sequence. This entry is derived from a study of blood T cell repertoires in COVID-19. The V gene end was trimmed by 2 bases and the J gene end by 12 bases; junction bases not matched to a gene: 10. The CDR3 is made up of 14 amino acids. The germline CDR1 and CDR2 sequences are MGHRA and YSYEKL. Enrolled through a virtual design, the participants were between roughly 18 and 89 years of age and came from under 30 US areas. Cohort allocation depended upon clinical history that participants reported. What the recovered Cohort 3 donors had was two negative PCRs, clearance, or symptom resolution. Data came from immunoSEQ multiplex PCR; TCRdb stores just in-frame clones and leaves some out. Here the sample spans more than 400,000 clones, roughly 87% being singletons.

Specimen: PBMCs or T cells enriched from blood (not recorded which). The chain carries TRBV4-1 and TRBJ2-1; the match to TRBD2 covers 7 bases. This receptor was obtained from a woman in her late teens or twenties who had recovered from COVID-19. In DNA, the CDR3 is TGCGCCAGCAGCCAAATGGGGGGGATGAGCTTGCAGTTCTTC. It specifies CASSQMGGMSLQFF.